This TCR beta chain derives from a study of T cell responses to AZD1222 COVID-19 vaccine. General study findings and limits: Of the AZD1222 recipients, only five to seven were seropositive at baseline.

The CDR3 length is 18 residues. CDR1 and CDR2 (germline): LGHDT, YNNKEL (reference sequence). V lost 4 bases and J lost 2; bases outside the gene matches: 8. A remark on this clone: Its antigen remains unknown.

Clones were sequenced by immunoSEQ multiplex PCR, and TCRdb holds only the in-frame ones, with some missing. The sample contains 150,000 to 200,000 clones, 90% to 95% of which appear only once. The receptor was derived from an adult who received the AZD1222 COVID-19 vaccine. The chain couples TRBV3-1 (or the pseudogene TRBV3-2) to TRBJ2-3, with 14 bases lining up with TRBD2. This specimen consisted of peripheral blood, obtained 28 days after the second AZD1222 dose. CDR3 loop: CASSPTGTSGGPTDTQYF. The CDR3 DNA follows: TGTGCCAGCAGCCCGACCGGGACTAGCGGGGGACCCACAGATACGCAGTATTTT.